Following are 3 T cell receptor beta chains from one sample sequenced in a study of OX40 agonist ivuxolimab in advanced cancers. Sequencing used immunoSEQ multiplex PCR; TCRdb keeps in-frame clones, though not all of them. Here the sample spans about 79,000 clones, 92% being singletons. The specimen was CD4+ or CD8+ T cells sorted from blood, collected in a trial of the OX40 agonist ivuxolimab. Receptor source: an adult with an advanced solid tumor such as melanoma, head and neck, liver or kidney cancer.

This chain joins TRBV5-1 and TRBJ2-2; D is perhaps TRBD1 or TRBD2 (5 bases each). Germline loops: CDR1 SGHRS, CDR2 YFSETQ. CDR3 size: 15 residues. The V end lost 2 bases, the J end lost 4 bases, and 12 bases lay between the germline ends. CDR3 protein: CASSFGGAPTGELFF. The CDR3 DNA reads TGCGCCAGCAGCTTTGGGGGAGCTCCCACCGGGGAGCTGTTTTTT.

The chain carries TRBV6-6 and TRBJ1-2; perhaps TRBD1 as D (6 bases). The CDR3 totals 12 residues. CDR1 and CDR2 from the germline V gene are MNHNY and SVGAGI (reference sequence). In nucleotides, the CDR3 is TGTGCGATCGAACAGGGAGGCCATGGCTACACCTTC. Its protein is CAIEQGGHGYTF.

This rearrangement joins TRBV7-2 to TRBJ2-3; 7 positions agree with TRBD2. The trim removed 7 bases at V and 3 bases at J, leaving 10 bases unmatched. The CDR3 covers 15 residues. Germline lookup yields CDR1 SGHTA and CDR2 FQGNSA. CDR3 sequence: CASTRGAGATDTQYF. The CDR3 nucleotides read TGTGCCAGCACCAGAGGGGCGGGAGCGACAGATACGCAGTATTTT.